This record looks at one T cell receptor beta chain sequence and its context. The CDR3 is 16 amino acids. Trimming removed 2 bases from V and 5 bases from J, with 16 bases in between. Germline V gives CDR1 LGHDT, CDR2 YNNKEL (reference sequence). Time point of the sample: patch test 2, 6 weeks after DPC sensitization. The treatment denotes: therapeutic diphenylcyclopropenone sensitization with weekly scalp DPC. Total RNA was extracted from unfractionated whole blood. The data derive from a study of human T cells and chemical hapten exposure. Each cDNA molecule in the library carried unique molecular identifiers. TCRdb reanalysed the RACE reads using MiXCR and keeps one entry per CDR3 protein. The repertoire consists of under 100,000 distinct CDR3 sequences, with about 10% occurring once and the leading ten covering 4.5% to 5%.

The sequence derives from a woman in her fifties or sixties with alopecia areata. Some clones in this sample may be carry-over from other donors' samples. V usage is TRBV3-1 and J usage is TRBJ2-1; D is possibly TRBD1 (5 bases). The sample was whole blood, taken in connection with sensitization to the hapten diphenylcyclopropenone (DPC). As DNA, the CDR3 is TGTGCCAGCAGCCAATTTGGGGCAAGGGCGGACAATGAGCAGTTCTTC. It translates to CASSQFGARADNEQFF.